This T cell receptor beta chain was sequenced in a study of blood T cell repertoires in COVID-19. Study background: Acute-phase and convalescent COVID-19 samples originated in the United States, Italy and Spain. The cDNA or gDNA used as material had been derived from T cells, B-cell-depleted T cells, or PBMCs.

Original handling: It was from reference gene primer amplification that nucleated cell counts were estimated. Produced via immunoSEQ multiplex PCR; TCRdb's table is partial and in-frame only. V and J calls and clone size follow that table, whereas D and trimming were derived from the DNA. This table has 150,000 to 200,000 clones, 70% to 90% appearing once. V shed 5 bases and J 7 bases; nucleotides not matched to a gene: 4. CDR1 is MNHEY and CDR2 is SVGEGT in the germline V gene. This CDR3 has 12 amino acids. The sequence came from a woman aged 55-69 years with COVID-19, enrolled during active disease. The chain links TRBV6-2 or TRBV6-3 to TRBJ1-2; 7 bases are shared with TRBD1. The sequenced sample was peripheral blood. The CDR3 region is CASSQGGLGYTF. In nucleotides, the CDR3 is TGTGCCAGCAGTCAGGGGGGTCTTGGCTACACCTTC.